This T cell receptor beta chain is from a study of control samples from healthy donors and cancer patients. CDR3 length equals 16 residues. Trimming removed 0 bases from V and 5 bases from J; junction bases left unmatched: 5. Germline CDR1 and CDR2: SEHNR and FQNEAQ (reference sequence). Assay: immunoSEQ multiplex PCR; the TCRdb copy retains only in-frame clones and omits some. The sample has more than 110,000 clones, roughly 92% seen once. This clonotype was sampled from a man aged 25 to 45 in good health. What was sequenced was blood. This chain links TRBV7-9 with TRBJ2-7, with 12 bases lining up with TRBD2. The DNA for the CDR3 is TGTGCCAGCAGCTTAGCCCTAGCGGGAGGGATCCACGAGCAGTACTTC. The encoded protein is CASSLALAGGIHEQYF.